One TCR beta chain is described in this entry. The sample comes from a study of CD8 T cells in Susac syndrome. The CDR3 covers 14 residues. Germline V gives CDR1 DFQATT, CDR2 SNEGSKA (reference sequence). The V and J ends lost 0 bases and 1 base respectively, with 8 bases between them. From blood CD8+ and CD4+ T cells, TCR beta sequences were generated. Negative isolation was used for CD8+ and CD4+ T cells and FACS enrichment for TEMRA cells. The RNA, about 0.45 to 1 ug, was put through reverse transcription using random hexamers. The TCR beta CDR3 was amplified by immunoSEQ multiplex PCR across 54 Vbeta, 13 Jbeta. TCRdb used MiXCR to reprocess the immunoSEQ multiplex PCR reads, holding one entry per CDR3 protein. The sample carries about 200,000 distinct CDR3 sequences, 95% recorded once.

The receptor's source is a human donor with multiple sclerosis. The rearrangement uses TRBV20-1 and TRBJ2-3, with a possible D match to TRBD2 (5 bases). Sequenced: CD4+ T cells from PBMCs. The DNA of the CDR3 is TGCAGTGCTAGAGATCGGGAAGGCACAGATACGCAGTATTTT. Translation gives CSARDREGTDTQYF.